The 17 T cell receptor beta chains in this list originate from one sample, sequenced in a study of T cells in placental villitis. No antigens are known for them. This was the immunoSEQ v4 assay. Generated by immunoSEQ multiplex PCR, the TCRdb table keeps only in-frame clones and is missing some. Among roughly 1,500 clones listed, about 83% were seen once. The study, taken as a whole, reports: Villitis of unknown etiology placentae had higher clonality than controls, median around 0.06 versus 0.006.

What was sequenced was placental tissue containing maternal and fetal cells. Receptors originate from a human patient with villitis of unknown etiology; the placental T cells may come from both mother and fetus.

The gene calls are TRBV5-1 and TRBJ2-5; D is uncertain. The germline gives CDR1 SGHRS, CDR2 YFSETQ. This CDR3 region has 11 residues. Trimming stripped 4 bases from V and 1 base from J, with 2 bases between. CDR3 loop: CASSIQETQYF. CDR3 DNA sequence: TGCGCCAGCAGCATCCAAGAGACCCAGTACTTC.

This clone was seen a single time. The chain recombines TRBV5-8 with TRBJ2-5; tentatively, D is TRBD1 or TRBD2 (5 bases each). The CDR3 runs 18 residues. Trimming took 0 bases from V and 5 from J, leaving 23 bases between them. CDR1 is SGHTS and CDR2 is YDEGEE in the germline V gene. The CDR3 bases are TGTGCCAGCAGCTTGGATGAGGGGCGCGCGTTAGTCCGGGAGACCCAGTACTTC. Amino acid sequence: CASSLDEGRALVRETQYF. Variable domain in full (rest from reference TRBV5-8 and TRBJ2-5): EAGVTQSPTHLIKTRGQQATLRCSPISGHTSVYWYQQALGLGLQFLLWYDEGEERNRGNFPPRFSGRQFPNYSSELNVNALELEDSALYLCASSLDEGRALVRETQYFGPGTRLLVL.

V usage is TRBV18 and J usage is TRBJ1-1, with unresolved D. Trimming cost V 2 bases and J 1 base, with 8 bases left between them. CDR3 length: 14 amino acids. The germline gives CDR1 KGHSH, CDR2 LQKENI. CDR3 bases: TGTGCCAGCTCACCAGGGTCAGGGAACACTGAAGCTTTCTTT. It specifies CASSPGSGNTEAFF.

This clone was seen only once. J is TRBJ2-3 and V is TRBV4-2; 13 nucleotides agree with TRBD2. The trim removed 4 bases at V and 1 base at J, leaving 8 bases unmatched. The CDR3 totals 18 residues. Germline V gene lookup returns CDR1 LGHNA and CDR2 YNFKEQ. CDR3 DNA sequence: TGTGCCAGCAGCCGACCCACTAGCGGGGGGGTGGGCACAGATACGCAGTATTTT. This encodes CASSRPTSGGVGTDTQYF.

The rearrangement joins TRBV3-1 (or the pseudogene TRBV3-2) to TRBJ2-3, with 9 bases aligning to TRBD2. J was trimmed by 2 bases and V by 0 bases; bases with no gene match: 9. Germline-derived CDR1 and CDR2 are LGHDT and YNNKEL (reference sequence). The CDR3 is made up of 18 amino acids. As DNA, the CDR3 is TGTGCCAGCAGCCAAGATTGCAGACTAGCGGTCCTCACAGATACGCAGTATTTT. Residues: CASSQDCRLAVLTDTQYF.

The V gene is TRBV27, the J gene TRBJ1-1, with D possibly matching TRBD1 (6 bases). From germline, CDR1 is MNHEY and CDR2 SMNVEV (reference sequence). V lost 3 bases, J lost 4 bases, and 18 bases lay in between. The CDR3 is 16 amino acids. CDR3 region: CASSLSGAPGRTEAFF. The CDR3, as DNA: TGTGCCAGCAGTTTGTCGGGGGCCCCAGGTCGCACTGAAGCTTTCTTT.

By proportion, this clone is large. The chain combines TRBV9 with TRBJ1-1; 10 bases are shared with TRBD1. Losses at the gene ends were 4 bases for V and 4 bases for J; bases not matched to a gene: 4. Germline V lookup: CDR1 SGDLS, CDR2 YYNGEE. The CDR3 runs 14 residues. This CDR3 is CASSRDRGSTEAFF. Here the CDR3 DNA reads TGTGCCAGCAGCCGGGACAGGGGATCCACTGAAGCTTTCTTT.

The chain carries TRBV6-5 and TRBJ2-1; D is possibly TRBD2 (6 bases). Germline loops: CDR1 MNHEY, CDR2 SVGAGI. This CDR3 region has 14 residues. Trimming pared 0 bases from V and 5 bases from J, leaving 8 bases between. The CDR3 spells CASSYSGGNNEQFF. Written as DNA, the CDR3 is TGTGCCAGCAGTTACTCGGGGGGAAACAATGAGCAGTTCTTC.

The chain uses TRBV5-8 and TRBJ2-7, with D perhaps TRBD2 (5 bases). V was shortened by 1 base and J by 2 bases, with 10 bases between the two germline ends. There are 14 residues in the CDR3. Germline CDR1 reads SGHTS; CDR2 reads YDEGEE. CDR3 residues: CASSLRGATYEQYV. CDR3 bases: TGTGCCAGCAGCTTGCGGGGAGCTACCTACGAGCAGTACGTC.

The CDR3 region is CASGFAGSRSHTQYF. For the CDR3, the DNA is TGTGCTAGTGGTTTCGCGGGCAGCAGGTCTCATACGCAGTATTTT. The gene calls are TRBV12-5 and TRBJ2-3; the D gene is possibly TRBD2 (5 bases). V lost 3 bases, J lost 7 bases, and 17 bases lay in between. Germline CDR1 LGHNT, CDR2 FRNRAP. CDR3 size: 15 residues.

V gene TRBV19 combines with J gene TRBJ2-5; 12 positions agree with TRBD2. The CDR3 has 16 amino acids. Unmatched junction bases numbered 7, after V lost 3 bases and J lost 5 bases. Germline V CDR1 and CDR2: LNHDA, SQIVND (reference sequence). CDR3 region: CASSIGLAGLGETQYF. Here the CDR3 DNA reads TGTGCCAGTAGTATCGGACTAGCGGGGCTGGGGGAGACCCAGTACTTC.

The chain is built from TRBV2 and TRBJ2-5, with D tentatively TRBD1 (5 bases). Looked up from germline, CDR1 is SNHLY and CDR2 is FYNNEI. V was trimmed by 3 bases and J by 4 bases, leaving 18 bases between them. There are 16 residues in the CDR3. The CDR3 nucleotides are TGTGCCAGCAGTGATATGACAGCTGCCGATGGAGAGACCCAGTACTTC. Encoded protein: CASSDMTAADGETQYF. The whole variable domain, filled in from reference TRBV2 and TRBJ2-5, reads EPEVTQTPSHQVTQMGQEVILRCVPISNHLYFYWYRQILGQKVEFLVSFYNNEISEKSEIFDDQFSVERPDGSNFTLKIRSTKLEDSAMYFCASSDMTAADGETQYFGPGTRLLVL.

The chain links TRBV7-9 to TRBJ2-3; D is undetermined. Germline loops: CDR1 SEHNR, CDR2 FQNEAQ (reference sequence). V was clipped by 5 bases and J by 2 bases, with 11 bases between them. This CDR3 has 14 amino acids. CDR3 amino acids: CASSPSSATDTQYF. CDR3 coding DNA: TGTGCCAGCAGCCCCTCGAGCGCCACAGATACGCAGTATTTT.

This clone counts as large (0.1 to 1%). The chain has TRBV10-1 and TRBJ1-4; D unresolved. Trimming left V 3 bases short and J 8 bases short, with 10 bases between. The CDR3 has 13 amino acids. The germline gives CDR1 WNHNN, CDR2 SYGVQD (reference sequence). In DNA form, the CDR3 reads TGCGCCAGCAGTGAACGACCGGGAGAAAAACTGTTTTTT. This translates into CASSERPGEKLFF.

This clone was found a few times. CDR3 coding DNA: TGCGCCAGCAGCCAAGTAGCGGGGAGCACAGATACGCAGTATTTT. It specifies CASSQVAGSTDTQYF. The chain carries TRBV4-1 and TRBJ2-3; 8 nucleotides line up with TRBD2. This CDR3 is 15 amino acids long. The germline V gene has CDR1 MGHRA and CDR2 YSYEKL. The V gene end was trimmed by 1 base and the J gene end by 0 bases; junction bases not matched to a gene: 0.

This clone has only a few counts. This chain uses TRBV30 with TRBJ1-5, with a weak D call TRBD1 (5 bases). Germline CDR1 GTSNPN, CDR2 SVGIG (reference sequence). CDR3 length: 15 residues. Trimming shortened V by 0 bases and J by 3 bases, and 12 bases separated the two germline ends. The CDR3 nucleotides are TGTGCCTGGAGTGTACTTGACAGAGACAATCAGCCCCAGCATTTT. This codes for CAWSVLDRDNQPQHF.

With respect to this clone: A single base separates this from a much larger clone, so it may be a read error. This CDR3 is also generated by other DNA sequences in the sample. The J gene is TRBJ1-2, the V gene TRBV3-1 (or the pseudogene TRBV3-2); the match to TRBD1 covers 7 bases. CDR1 is LGHDT and CDR2 is YNNKEL in the germline V gene (reference sequence). This CDR3 is built from 15 residues. The CDR3 protein is CASSRWGPFQGGYTF. The DNA of the CDR3 is TGTGCCAGCAGCCGGTGGGGACCGTTTCAGGGGGGCTATACCTTC.